These 9 T cell receptor beta chains came from one sample sequenced in a study of cytomegalovirus exposure and HLA in healthy donors. Measured with immunoSEQ multiplex PCR; TCRdb has only the in-frame clones, and not every one. This table has roughly 52,000 clones, around nine tenths appearing once. Specimen: PBMCs. These receptor sequences come from a man between 18 and 35 years old in good health and CMV-seronegative.

This clone is a singleton in its sample. The chain links TRBV7-2 to TRBJ2-1; 9 bases align to TRBD2. This CDR3 contains 14 residues. Germline CDR1 SGHTA, CDR2 FQGNSA. Unmatched junction bases numbered 5, after V lost 4 bases and J lost 7 bases. The CDR3 reads CASSSGLAQNEQFF. Here the CDR3 DNA reads TGTGCCAGCAGCTCGGGACTAGCCCAGAATGAGCAGTTCTTC.

This clone was counted only a few times. The chain uses TRBV27 and TRBJ2-1; the D gene is possibly TRBD2 (6 bases). Germline assignment: CDR1 MNHEY and CDR2 SMNVEV (reference sequence). Trimming removed 2 bases from V and 5 bases from J, with 22 bases in between. The CDR3 is made up of 18 amino acids. The CDR3 sequence: CASSLSSFPGEPHNEQFF. The CDR3 region has the DNA TGTGCCAGCAGTTTAAGTAGTTTTCCGGGAGAGCCCCACAATGAGCAGTTCTTC.

This clone was counted a few times. V usage is TRBV2 and J usage is TRBJ1-4, with 7 positions matching TRBD1. The CDR3 runs 15 residues. Germline V gives CDR1 SNHLY, CDR2 FYNNEI. With V trimmed by 3 bases and J by 3 bases, 4 bases remained unmatched. In DNA, the CDR3 is TGTGCCAGCAGTGACGACAGGGTACCTAATGAAAAACTGTTTTTT. It specifies CASSDDRVPNEKLFF.

The CDR3, as DNA: TGTGCCAGCAGCGGAACAGGGCCCCCAAATGAAAAACTGTTTTTT. Translating gives CASSGTGPPNEKLFF. The chain links TRBV6-6 to TRBJ1-4; D is perhaps TRBD1 (6 bases). CDR1 and CDR2 (germline): MNHNY, SVGAGI (reference sequence). V was shortened by 6 bases and J by 5 bases, with 16 bases between the two germline ends. This CDR3 is built from 15 residues.

The sample holds a few counts of this clone. In DNA, the CDR3 is TGTGCCAGCAGCCCGTGGACAGGGGGAAATGCTTTCTTT. This sequence encodes CASSPWTGGNAFF. The genes are TRBV14 and TRBJ1-1, with 10 bases matching TRBD1. The CDR3 has 13 amino acids. From germline, CDR1 is SGHDN and CDR2 FVKESK. Trimming took 4 bases from V and 11 from J; bases not matched to a gene: 7.

The chain is built from TRBV10-1 and TRBJ2-1; 10 bases align to TRBD2. Trimming at V came to 7 bases and at J to 5 bases, leaving 14 bases not matched to a gene. CDR3 size: 17 residues. Germline V gene data show CDR1 as WNHNN and CDR2 as SYGVQD (reference sequence). The CDR3, as DNA: TGCGCCAGCAACTTGGGGCCTGGACTAGCGGCTAACAATGAGCAGTTCTTC. Translated, it gives CASNLGPGLAANNEQFF.

The gene calls are TRBV29-1 and TRBJ2-1; 13 nucleotides agree with TRBD2. The CDR3 extends over 16 amino acids. Losses at the gene ends were 6 bases for V and 9 bases for J; bases not matched to a gene: 14. Germline V gene sequence: CDR1 SQVTM, CDR2 ANQGSEA. The CDR3 loop reads CSVEKGTSGRASEQFF. For the CDR3, the DNA is TGCAGCGTCGAGAAGGGAACTAGCGGGAGGGCAAGTGAGCAGTTCTTC.

The V call is TRBV5-1, the J call TRBJ2-4, with D maybe TRBD2 (5 bases). The germline V gene has CDR1 SGHRS and CDR2 YFSETQ. Trimming stripped 0 bases from V and 3 bases from J, with 13 bases between. CDR3 length: 16 residues. CDR3 nucleotide sequence: TGCGCCAGCAGCTTGGAGCCCCCTGCGGGCAAAAACATTCAGTACTTC. It yields the protein CASSLEPPAGKNIQYF.

This chain uses TRBV11-3 with TRBJ2-7, with D possibly TRBD2 on 6 matching bases. The CDR3 totals 13 residues. Trimming removed 4 bases from V and 4 bases from J, with 11 bases in between. Germline CDR1 reads SGHNT; CDR2 reads YENEEA. CDR3 region: CASSSAAGYEQYF. CDR3 bases: TGTGCCAGCAGCTCGGCGGCGGGATACGAGCAGTACTTC.